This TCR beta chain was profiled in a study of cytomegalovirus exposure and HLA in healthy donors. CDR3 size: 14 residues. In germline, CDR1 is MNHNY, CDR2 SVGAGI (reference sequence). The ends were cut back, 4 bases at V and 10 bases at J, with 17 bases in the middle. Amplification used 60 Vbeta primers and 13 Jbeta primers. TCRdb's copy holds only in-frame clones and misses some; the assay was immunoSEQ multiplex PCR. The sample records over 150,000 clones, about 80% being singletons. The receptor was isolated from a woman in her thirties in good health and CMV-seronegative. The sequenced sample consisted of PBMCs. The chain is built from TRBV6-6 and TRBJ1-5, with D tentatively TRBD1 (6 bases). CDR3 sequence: CASSSRDMGRPQHF. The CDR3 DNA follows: TGTGCCAGCAGTTCCAGGGACATGGGACGTCCCCAGCATTTT.